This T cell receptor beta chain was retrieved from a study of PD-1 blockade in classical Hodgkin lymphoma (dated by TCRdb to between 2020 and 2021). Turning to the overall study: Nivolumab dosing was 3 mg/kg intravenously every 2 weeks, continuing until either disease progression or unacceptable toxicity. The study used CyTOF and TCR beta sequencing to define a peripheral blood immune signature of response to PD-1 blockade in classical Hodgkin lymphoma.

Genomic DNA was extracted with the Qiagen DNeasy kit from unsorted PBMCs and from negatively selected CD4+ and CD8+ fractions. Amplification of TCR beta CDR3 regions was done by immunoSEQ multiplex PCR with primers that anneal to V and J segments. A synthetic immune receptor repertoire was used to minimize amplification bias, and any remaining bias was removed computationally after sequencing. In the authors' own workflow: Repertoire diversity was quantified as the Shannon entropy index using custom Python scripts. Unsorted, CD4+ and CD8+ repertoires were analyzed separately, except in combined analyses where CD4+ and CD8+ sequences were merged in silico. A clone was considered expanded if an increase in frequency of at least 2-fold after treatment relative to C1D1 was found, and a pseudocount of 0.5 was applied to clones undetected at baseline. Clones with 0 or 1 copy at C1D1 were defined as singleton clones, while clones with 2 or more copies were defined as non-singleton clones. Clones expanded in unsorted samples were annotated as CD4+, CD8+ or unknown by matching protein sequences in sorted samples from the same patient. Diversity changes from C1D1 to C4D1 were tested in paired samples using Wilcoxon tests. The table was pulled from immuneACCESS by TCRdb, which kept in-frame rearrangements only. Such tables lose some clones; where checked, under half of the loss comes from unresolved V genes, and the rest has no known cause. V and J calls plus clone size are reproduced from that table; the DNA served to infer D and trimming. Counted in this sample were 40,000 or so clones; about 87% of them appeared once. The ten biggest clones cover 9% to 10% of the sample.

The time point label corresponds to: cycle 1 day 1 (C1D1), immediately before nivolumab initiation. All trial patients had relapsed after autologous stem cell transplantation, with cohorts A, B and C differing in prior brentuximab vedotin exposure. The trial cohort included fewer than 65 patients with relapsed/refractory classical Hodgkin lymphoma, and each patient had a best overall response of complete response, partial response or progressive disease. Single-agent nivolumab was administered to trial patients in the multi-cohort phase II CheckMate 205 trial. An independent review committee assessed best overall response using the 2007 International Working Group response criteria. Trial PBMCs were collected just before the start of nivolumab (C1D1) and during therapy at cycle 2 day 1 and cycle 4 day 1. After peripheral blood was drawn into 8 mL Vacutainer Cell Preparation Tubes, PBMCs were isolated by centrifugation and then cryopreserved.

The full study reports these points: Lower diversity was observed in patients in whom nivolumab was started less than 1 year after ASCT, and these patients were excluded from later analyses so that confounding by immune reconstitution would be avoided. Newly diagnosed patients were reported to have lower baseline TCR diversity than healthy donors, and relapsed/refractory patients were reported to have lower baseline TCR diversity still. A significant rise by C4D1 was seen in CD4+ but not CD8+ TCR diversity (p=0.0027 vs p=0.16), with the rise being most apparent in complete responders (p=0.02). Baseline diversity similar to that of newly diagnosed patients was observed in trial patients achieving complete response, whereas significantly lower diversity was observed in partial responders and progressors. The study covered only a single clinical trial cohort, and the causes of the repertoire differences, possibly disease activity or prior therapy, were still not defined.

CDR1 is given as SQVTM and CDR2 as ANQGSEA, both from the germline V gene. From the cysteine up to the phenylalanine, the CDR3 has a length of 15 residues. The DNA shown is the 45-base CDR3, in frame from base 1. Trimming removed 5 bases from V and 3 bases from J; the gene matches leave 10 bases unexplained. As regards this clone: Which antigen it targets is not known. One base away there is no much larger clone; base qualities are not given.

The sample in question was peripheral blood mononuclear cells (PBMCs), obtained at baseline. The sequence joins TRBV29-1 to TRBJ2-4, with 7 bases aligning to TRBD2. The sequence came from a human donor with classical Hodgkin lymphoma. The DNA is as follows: TGCAGCGTTCTCCCCAGGGCGGGAGACAAAAACATTCAGTACTTC. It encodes CSVLPRAGDKNIQYF.